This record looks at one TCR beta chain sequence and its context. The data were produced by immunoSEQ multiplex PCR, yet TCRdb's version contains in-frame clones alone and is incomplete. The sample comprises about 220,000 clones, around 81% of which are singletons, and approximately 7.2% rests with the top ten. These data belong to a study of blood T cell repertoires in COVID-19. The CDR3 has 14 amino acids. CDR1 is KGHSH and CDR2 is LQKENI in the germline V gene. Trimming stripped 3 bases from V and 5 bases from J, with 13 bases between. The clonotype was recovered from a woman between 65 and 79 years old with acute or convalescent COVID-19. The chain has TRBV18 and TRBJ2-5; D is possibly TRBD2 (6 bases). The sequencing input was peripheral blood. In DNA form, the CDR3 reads TGTGCCAGCTCACCCGGGACTCAGTCTGAGACCCAGTACTTC. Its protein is CASSPGTQSETQYF.